These 22 T cell receptor beta chains came from one sample sequenced in a study of T-cell memory formation after mild COVID-19. In TCRdb, the 5' RACE reads were re-called with MiXCR into one record per CDR3 protein. The sample holds about 340,000 distinct CDR3 sequences, about 15% seen once. The sample comprised PBMCs or a T cell subset sorted from them (not recorded which). The receptors here all came from a man aged 18 to 30 who had mild COVID-19 (a few samples of this study predate the infection). Cell type and time point are not known.

J is TRBJ2-3 and V is TRBV10-1, with TRBD1 as a possible D gene (6 bases). The ends were cut back, 3 bases at V and 6 bases at J, with 13 bases in the middle. Germline V gene lookup returns CDR1 WNHNN and CDR2 SYGVQD (reference sequence). The CDR3 is 14 amino acids. The CDR3 region is CASSENTGLDTQYF. CDR3 coding DNA: TGCGCCAGCAGTGAAAACACAGGGTTGGATACGCAGTATTTT.

The chain couples TRBV4-1 to TRBJ1-4; D not resolved. The CDR3 runs 14 residues. With 1 base removed from V and 7 bases from J, the gap between germline ends came to 10 bases. Germline loops: CDR1 MGHRA, CDR2 YSYEKL. In DNA, the CDR3 is TGCGCCAGCAGCCAAGGGGTAGGGCCTGAAAAACTGTTTTTT. Its protein is CASSQGVGPEKLFF.

Points on this clonotype: A much larger clone differs by one base, so this may be a read error. The chain is built from TRBV12-3 or TRBV12-4 and TRBJ2-2; a possible D gene is TRBD2 (5 bases). V lost 7 bases, J lost 6 bases, and 18 bases lay in between. The CDR3 extends over 15 amino acids. CDR3 coding DNA: TGTGCCAGCACCAGACTAACCCCACGCGCCGGGGAGCTGTTTTTT. Protein product: CASTRLTPRAGELFF.

This clonotype was observed a handful of times. The genes are TRBV6-5 and TRBJ1-3, with unresolved D. Trimming pared 3 bases from V and 4 bases from J, leaving 10 bases between. CDR1 and CDR2 (germline): MNHEY, SVGAGI. This CDR3 region has 14 residues. The CDR3 region has the DNA TGTGCCAGCAGTTATTCAGTCTTGGGAAACACCATATATTTT. Its protein is CASSYSVLGNTIYF.

This clonotype came up a few times. The chain couples TRBV11-3 to TRBJ2-7, with D maybe TRBD2 (5 bases). V was cut by 1 base and J by 5 bases, with 9 bases left in between. The length of the CDR3 is 13 residues. CDR1 is SGHNT and CDR2 is YENEEA in the germline V gene. This chain's CDR3 is CASSLGTLDEQYF. CDR3 bases: TGTGCCAGCAGCTTAGGGACTTTGGACGAGCAGTACTTC.

The CDR3 bases are TGTGCTAGTGGTTTGGACTCCAATGAGCAGTTCTTC. Protein sequence: CASGLDSNEQFF. This chain connects TRBV12-5 to TRBJ2-1; no firm D call. Trimming removed 1 base from V and 6 bases from J, with 4 bases in between. Looked up from germline, CDR1 is LGHNT and CDR2 is FRNRAP. This CDR3 region has 12 residues.

This clonotype was counted a single time. This chain joins TRBV2 and TRBJ1-5; D uncertain. Per germline, CDR1 SNHLY and CDR2 FYNNEI. V lost 6 bases, J lost 5 bases, and 8 bases lay in between. There are 12 residues in the CDR3. This chain's CDR3 is CASSGDDQPQHF. CDR3 DNA sequence: TGTGCCAGCAGCGGAGATGATCAGCCCCAGCATTTT.

The chain has TRBV7-3 and TRBJ1-1; D perhaps matches TRBD1 (5 bases). Trimming took 8 bases from V and 1 from J, leaving 11 bases between them. Germline CDR1 reads SGHTA; CDR2 reads FQGTGA. The CDR3 loop spans 13 amino acids. This chain's CDR3 is CASRGIANTEAFF. The DNA of the CDR3 is TGTGCCAGCCGGGGGATTGCGAACACTGAAGCTTTCTTT.

The chain is built from TRBV2 and TRBJ2-3; 10 nucleotides match TRBD2. V lost 9 bases and J lost 1; bases outside the gene matches: 4. Per the germline V gene, CDR1 is SNHLY and CDR2 is FYNNEI. There are 14 residues in the CDR3. The CDR3 here is CARGGTSGTDTQYF. DNA of the CDR3: TGTGCCAGGGGAGGGACTAGCGGCACAGATACGCAGTATTTT.

This clonotype was counted only a few times. The DNA of the CDR3 is TGCAGTGCCCTCGGGCGGGCTAGCGGGGGGCTAGGTTGGGATGAGCAGTTCTTC. Translated: CSALGRASGGLGWDEQFF. J is TRBJ2-1 and V is TRBV20-1; 11 nucleotides line up with TRBD2. This CDR3 spans 18 amino acids. Germline CDR1 reads DFQATT; CDR2 reads SNEGSKA (reference sequence). J was trimmed by 8 bases and V by 6 bases; bases with no gene match: 21.

The CDR3 spells CASRLAAGDQETQYF. DNA of the CDR3: TGTGCCAGCAGATTGGCAGCGGGGGACCAAGAGACCCAGTACTTC. The chain uses TRBV7-9 and TRBJ2-5, with 8 bases that match TRBD2. CDR3 size: 15 residues. Germline V gene sequence: CDR1 SEHNR, CDR2 FQNEAQ (reference sequence). The V and J ends lost 6 bases and 0 bases, in that order; junction bases with no gene match: 6.

Only a few counts were recorded for this clonotype. The V and J genes are TRBV29-1 and TRBJ1-4; no firm D call. Germline CDR1 is SQVTM and CDR2 is ANQGSEA. The CDR3 contains 13 residues. V was pared by 6 bases and J by 4 bases, with 12 bases between. In DNA, the CDR3 is TGCAGCGTGGCTGGACGGTTTAATGAAAAACTGTTTTTT. Translation gives CSVAGRFNEKLFF.

At least ten counts were recorded for this clonotype. The chain is built from TRBV11-2 and TRBJ2-3; TRBD2 matches 7 bases. V gave up 7 bases and J gave up 3 bases; unmatched junction bases: 4. The CDR3 is made up of 13 amino acids. Germline CDR1 reads SGHAT; CDR2 reads FQNNGV. Here the CDR3 DNA reads TGTGCCAGCACCGGGGAGGGGACAGATACGCAGTATTTT. Residues: CASTGEGTDTQYF.

This clonotype showed up just a few times. The chain joins TRBV28 to TRBJ1-3; a possible D gene is TRBD1 (6 bases). There are 14 residues in the CDR3. CDR1 and CDR2 (germline): MDHEN, SYDVKM. Trimming cost V 8 bases and J 0 bases, with 11 bases left between them. CDR3: CASRDTNSGNTIYF. The DNA of the CDR3 is TGTGCCAGCCGGGACACCAACTCTGGAAACACCATATATTTT.

This clonotype was picked up a small number of times. The chain couples TRBV9 to TRBJ2-1; 7 bases map to TRBD1. The CDR3 is 14 amino acids. The germline CDR1 and CDR2 sequences are SGDLS and YYNGEE. Trimming at V came to 3 bases and at J to 2 bases, leaving 2 bases not matched to a gene. CDR3 nucleotides: TGTGCCAGCAGCGCCAGGGGGACCTACAATGAGCAGTTCTTC. Its translation is CASSARGTYNEQFF.

V usage is TRBV25-1 and J usage is TRBJ2-1; perhaps TRBD1 as D (6 bases). The germline V and J ends were trimmed by 4 bases and 2 bases, with 15 bases remaining between them. CDR1 and CDR2 (germline): MGHDK, SYGVNS. This CDR3 is built from 16 residues. The CDR3 sequence: CASSVSRDTPYNEQFF. CDR3 sequence (DNA): TGTGCCAGCAGTGTCTCCCGGGACACCCCCTACAATGAGCAGTTCTTC.

This clonotype was seen only a few times. The chain uses TRBV6-2 or TRBV6-3 and TRBJ2-7; a possible D gene is TRBD2 (6 bases). The germline V gene encodes CDR1 MNHEY and CDR2 SVGEGT. Trimming stripped 4 bases from V and 5 bases from J, with 18 bases between. This CDR3 contains 15 residues. The CDR3 loop reads CASSSRDSTRHEQYF. CDR3 nucleotide sequence: TGTGCCAGCAGTTCCCGGGACTCCACGAGGCACGAGCAGTACTTC.

The V call is TRBV7-8, the J call TRBJ2-1; D remains ambiguous. The ends were cut back, 5 bases at V and 8 bases at J, with 13 bases in the middle. The CDR3 sequence is 13 residues long. Germline V lookup: CDR1 SGHVS, CDR2 FQNEAQ. The CDR3 region has the DNA TGTGCCAGCAGCCGTCAGTCGGGTGATGAGCAGTTCTTC. This translates into CASSRQSGDEQFF.

The table lists this clonotype with a few counts. The chain recombines TRBV5-1 with TRBJ2-2; D ambiguous. The germline gives CDR1 SGHRS, CDR2 YFSETQ. Trimming shortened V by 4 bases and J by 4 bases, and 11 bases separated the two germline ends. The CDR3 is made up of 14 amino acids. CDR3 residues: CASSRWLVTGELFF. The CDR3 bases are TGCGCCAGCAGCCGGTGGCTGGTCACCGGGGAGCTGTTTTTT.

The V call is TRBV4-2, the J call TRBJ2-7; D uncertain. Trimming left V 2 bases short and J 0 bases short, with 17 bases between. The CDR3 totals 17 residues. Germline lookup yields CDR1 LGHNA and CDR2 YNFKEQ. The CDR3 bases are TGTGCCAGCAGCCAACCCCTTGGGGTATCCTCCTCCTACGAGCAGTACTTC. This translates into CASSQPLGVSSSYEQYF.

Only a few counts were recorded for this clonotype. The CDR3 sequence: CASINRRVNTEAFF. The DNA of the CDR3 is TGTGCCAGCATAAACCGCAGGGTAAACACTGAAGCTTTCTTT. The chain links TRBV6-6 to TRBJ1-1, with D possibly matching TRBD1 (5 bases). CDR3 length equals 14 residues. Germline CDR1 reads MNHNY; CDR2 reads SVGAGI (reference sequence). Trimming pared 7 bases from V and 2 bases from J, leaving 14 bases between.

The genes are TRBV6-1 and TRBJ2-5; the D is unclear. V was clipped by 6 bases and J by 4 bases, with 9 bases between them. The CDR3 consists of 12 residues. Per the germline V gene, CDR1 is MNHNS and CDR2 is SASEGT. CDR3 DNA sequence: TGTGCCAGCAGCGCACGGGCAGAGACCCAGTACTTC. It encodes CASSARAETQYF.